This T cell receptor (beta chain) was captured in a study of shared clonotypes between healthy human individuals. The trim removed 1 base at V and 3 bases at J, leaving 16 bases unmatched. Germline V lookup: CDR1 SGHTS, CDR2 YDEGEE. The CDR3 has 20 residues. Libraries were prepared by immunoSEQ multiplex PCR; TCRdb keeps only in-frame clonotypes and omits some of them. Of more than 2,000,000 clones listed, more than 80% are singletons. Study-wide points: The genetic and exposure-history diversity represented was limited by few donors. The generation probabilities recorded for non-shared clonotypes fell below those of clonotypes shared by all four donors.

In regard to this clone: Antigen specificity is unknown.

Adult Caucasians living in Nashville, Tennessee made up all of the donors. A CD45RA-negative memory subset and a CD45RA+ naive subset were separated from the CD4+ cells. The chain links TRBV5-8 to TRBJ1-4, with 9 bases that match TRBD1. The sequenced material came from naive CD4+ T cells sorted from blood. Subset denoted: CD45RA+ positively selected. This clonotype was obtained from a man aged 18 to 30 in good health. The CDR3 sequence: CASSLSQHRDRVFPNEKLFF. The DNA for the CDR3 is TGTGCCAGCAGCTTGTCTCAGCATAGGGACAGGGTTTTTCCTAATGAAAAACTGTTTTTT.